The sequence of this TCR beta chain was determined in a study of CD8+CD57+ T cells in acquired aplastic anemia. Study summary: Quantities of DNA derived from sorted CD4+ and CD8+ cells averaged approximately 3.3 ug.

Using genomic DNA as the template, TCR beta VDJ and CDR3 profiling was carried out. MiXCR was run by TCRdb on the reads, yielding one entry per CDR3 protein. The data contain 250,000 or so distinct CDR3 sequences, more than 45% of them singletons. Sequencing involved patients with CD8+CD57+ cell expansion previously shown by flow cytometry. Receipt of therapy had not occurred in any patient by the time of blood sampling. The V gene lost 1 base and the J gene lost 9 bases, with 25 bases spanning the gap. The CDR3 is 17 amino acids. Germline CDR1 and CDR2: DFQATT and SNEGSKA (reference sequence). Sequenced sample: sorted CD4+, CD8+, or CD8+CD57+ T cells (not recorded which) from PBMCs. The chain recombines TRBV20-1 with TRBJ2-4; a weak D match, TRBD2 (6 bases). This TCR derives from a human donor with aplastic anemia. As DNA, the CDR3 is TGCAGTGCTAGAGCCGGTCACGGGGGATGGCACCCCAGCATTCAGTACTTC. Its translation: CSARAGHGGWHPSIQYF.